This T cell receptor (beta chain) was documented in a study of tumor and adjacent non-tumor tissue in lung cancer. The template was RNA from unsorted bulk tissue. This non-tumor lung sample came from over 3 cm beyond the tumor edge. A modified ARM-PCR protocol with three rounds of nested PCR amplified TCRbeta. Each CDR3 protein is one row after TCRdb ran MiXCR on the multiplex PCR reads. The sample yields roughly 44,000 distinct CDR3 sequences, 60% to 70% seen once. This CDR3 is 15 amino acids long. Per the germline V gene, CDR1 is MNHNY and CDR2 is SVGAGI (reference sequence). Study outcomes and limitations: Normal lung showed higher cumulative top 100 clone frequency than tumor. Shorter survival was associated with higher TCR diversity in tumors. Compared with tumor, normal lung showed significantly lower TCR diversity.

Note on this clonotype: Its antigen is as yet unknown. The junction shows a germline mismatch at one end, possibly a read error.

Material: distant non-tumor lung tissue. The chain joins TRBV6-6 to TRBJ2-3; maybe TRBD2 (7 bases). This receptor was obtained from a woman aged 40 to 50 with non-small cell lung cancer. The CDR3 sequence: CVSSYPGGRTDTHYF. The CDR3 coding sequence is TGTGTCAGCAGTTATCCGGGGGGTCGGACAGATACGCACTATTTT.